The rows below give T cell receptor beta chains drawn from one sample of a study of CD8 T cells in ankylosing spondylitis. In TCRdb, the 5' RACE reads were re-called with MiXCR into one record per CDR3 protein. The sample contains about 8,600 distinct CDR3 sequences, under 4% of which appear only once. Sequencing input: blood, either unsorted or a sorted T cell fraction (not recorded which). The receptors derive from a female donor with ankylosing spondylitis or in good health (not recorded which). The conserved cysteine and the conserved F or W are not part of the CDR3 here. The D gene is left open where the match is weak. Not every row has a clone size; where given, it reads once, few, many or a size class.

>TRBV9|NA|NA
ASSAFAEASYGYT
>TRBV9|many|NA
ASSPGGDYGYT
>TRBV9|many|NA
ASSVAKTDNLGGSPLH
>TRBV9|medium-sized|NA
ASSGYIGQTYGYT
>TRBV9|many|TRBD1
ASSFGTGLSYEQY
>TRBV9|many|NA
ASSADSSNGGNEQF
>TRBV9|medium-sized|NA
ASSDPRGGTEAF
>TRBV9|many|NA
ASSASGHLVVAEAF
>TRBV9|medium-sized|TRBD1
ASSLDGRGLSPLH
>TRBV9|NA|NA
ASSVGGARDTEAF
>TRBV9|medium-sized|TRBD1
ASSPGQGRGGELF
>TRBV9|many|NA
ASSTYGGAEQF
>TRBV9|many|NA
ASSVATGGHEQY
>TRBV9|many|TRBD2
ASSGSGGAQY
>TRBV9|many|TRBD2
ASSDPGLATDTQY
>TRBV9|many|NA
ASSTTGSGPYYEQY
>TRBV9|NA|NA
ASSARVSYGYT
>TRBV9|many|TRBD2
ASSVGGEGYEQY
>TRBV9|many|NA
ASSVDWAGAFLSGANVLT
>TRBV9|many|TRBD2
ASQRYFSGGAGTGELF
>TRBV9|many|NA
ASSAGYNEQF
>TRBV9|many|NA
ASSVGAGLSYEQY
>TRBV9|many|TRBD2
ASSGSGTRGETQY
>TRBV9|many|NA
ASSARDNGIKPQH
>TRBV9|many|NA
ASSVGGLNQPQH
>TRBV9|many|TRBD1
ASSALTGPLSGNTIY
>TRBV9|many|NA
ASSAGQSSGNTIY
>TRBV9|many|TRBD1
ASSAGQGEPYEQY
>TRBV9|many|NA
ASSVRTGYEQY
>TRBV9|NA|TRBD2
ASSVGTSGFTGELF
>TRBV9|medium-sized|TRBD1
ASGGQGSQPQH
>TRBV9|medium-sized|TRBD2
ASSFSGGQDEQF
>TRBV9|many|NA
ASSVGWAYNEQF
>TRBV9|large|NA
ASSVDNYGYT
>TRBV9|medium-sized|NA
ASSDQTGNTEAF
>TRBV9|many|NA
ASSIPGGNEQF
>TRBV9|medium-sized|TRBD1
ASSVLGEQGFGYT
>TRBV9|many|NA
ASSLGGNSNQPQH
>TRBV9|many|TRBD1
ASSLGTENNEKLF
>TRBV9|few|NA
ASSVGRQGTDTQY
>TRBV9|NA|NA
ASSVGSGPLNTEAF
>TRBV9|many|NA
ASSVEGRSNTGELF
>TRBV9|few|NA
ASSAGGELF
>TRBV9|NA|NA
ASTHGGGIYNEQF
>TRBV23-1|NA|NA
ASRIVGRGQY
>TRBV9|medium-sized|NA
ASSAEQTRGPGNEQF
>TRBV9|many|NA
ASSVRGAHQETQY
>TRBV9|medium-sized|NA
ASSVDTGKQETQY
>TRBV9|medium-sized|NA
ASSGASSDTGELF
>TRBV9|many|NA
ASSVAIGMGVNTEAF
>TRBV9|few|NA
ASSATLGDRGDEQY
>TRBV9|many|NA
ASSVGGDHSYEQY
>TRBV9|many|TRBD2
ASGLGRGEGDTQY
>TRBV9|NA|NA
ASSPRGAGATDTQY
>TRBV9|few|NA
ASENSGANVLT